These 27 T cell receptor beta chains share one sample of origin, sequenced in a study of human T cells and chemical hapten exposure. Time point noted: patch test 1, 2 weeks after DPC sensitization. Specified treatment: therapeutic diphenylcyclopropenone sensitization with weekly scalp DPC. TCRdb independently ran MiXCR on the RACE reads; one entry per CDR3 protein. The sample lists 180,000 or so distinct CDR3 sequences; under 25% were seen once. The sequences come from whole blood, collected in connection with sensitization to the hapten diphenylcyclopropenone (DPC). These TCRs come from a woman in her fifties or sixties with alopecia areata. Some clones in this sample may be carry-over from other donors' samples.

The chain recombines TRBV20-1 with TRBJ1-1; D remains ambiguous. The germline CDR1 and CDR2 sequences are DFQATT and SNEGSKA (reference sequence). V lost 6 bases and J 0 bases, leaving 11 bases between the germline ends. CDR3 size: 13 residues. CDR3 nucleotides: TGCAGTGCGACGGACGGGTTGAACACTGAAGCTTTCTTT. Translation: CSATDGLNTEAFF.

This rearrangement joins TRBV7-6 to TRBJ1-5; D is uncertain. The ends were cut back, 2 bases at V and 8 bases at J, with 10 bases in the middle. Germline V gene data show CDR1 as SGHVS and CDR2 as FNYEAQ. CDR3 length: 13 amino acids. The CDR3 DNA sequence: TGTGCCAGCAGCTTAAGTCGATGGGAGCCCCAGCATTTT. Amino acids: CASSLSRWEPQHF.

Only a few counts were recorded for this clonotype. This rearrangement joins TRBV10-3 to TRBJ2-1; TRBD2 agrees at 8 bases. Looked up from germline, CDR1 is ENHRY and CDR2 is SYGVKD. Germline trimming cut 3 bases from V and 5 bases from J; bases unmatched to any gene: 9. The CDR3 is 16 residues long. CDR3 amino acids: CAISDPRRTSNNEQFF. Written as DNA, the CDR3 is TGTGCCATCAGTGACCCTCGCCGGACTAGCAACAATGAGCAGTTCTTC.

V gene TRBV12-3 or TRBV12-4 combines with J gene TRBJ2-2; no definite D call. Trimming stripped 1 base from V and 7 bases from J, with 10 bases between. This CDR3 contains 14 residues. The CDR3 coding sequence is TGTGCCAGCAGTTTAGATAGGGATGACGGGGAGCTGTTTTTT. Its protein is CASSLDRDDGELFF.

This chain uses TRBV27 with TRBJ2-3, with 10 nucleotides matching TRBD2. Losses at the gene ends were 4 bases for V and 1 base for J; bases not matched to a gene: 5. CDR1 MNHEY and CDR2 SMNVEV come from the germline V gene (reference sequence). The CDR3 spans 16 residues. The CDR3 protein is CASSSPTSGGTDTQYF. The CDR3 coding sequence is TGTGCCAGCAGTTCCCCCACTAGCGGGGGCACAGATACGCAGTATTTT.

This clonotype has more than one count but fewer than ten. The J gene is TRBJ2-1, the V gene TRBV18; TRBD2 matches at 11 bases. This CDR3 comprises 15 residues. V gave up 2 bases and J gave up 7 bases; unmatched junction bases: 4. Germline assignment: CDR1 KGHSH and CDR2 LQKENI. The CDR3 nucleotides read TGTGCCAGCTCACCAACTCTAGCGGGAGGTAATGAGCAGTTCTTC. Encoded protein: CASSPTLAGGNEQFF.

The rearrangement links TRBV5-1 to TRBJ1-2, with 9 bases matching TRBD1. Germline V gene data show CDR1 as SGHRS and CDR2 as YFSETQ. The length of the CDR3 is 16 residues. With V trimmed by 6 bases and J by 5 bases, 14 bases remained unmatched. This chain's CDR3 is CASTTGTGLSGYGYTF. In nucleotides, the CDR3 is TGCGCCAGCACCACCGGGACAGGGCTGTCGGGGTATGGCTACACCTTC.

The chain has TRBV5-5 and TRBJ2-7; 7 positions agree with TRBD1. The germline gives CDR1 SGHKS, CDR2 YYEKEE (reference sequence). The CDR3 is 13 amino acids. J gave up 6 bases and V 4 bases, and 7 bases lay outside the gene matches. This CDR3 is CASSTGTAGEQYF. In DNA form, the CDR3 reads TGTGCCAGCAGCACCGGGACAGCCGGCGAGCAGTACTTC.

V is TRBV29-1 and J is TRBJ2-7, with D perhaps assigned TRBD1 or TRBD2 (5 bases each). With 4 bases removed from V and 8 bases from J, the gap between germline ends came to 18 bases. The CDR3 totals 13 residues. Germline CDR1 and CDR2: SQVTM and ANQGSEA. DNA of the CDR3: TGCAGCGTTGGGGGACCGCGCGGTAGCCAGCAGTACTTC. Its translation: CSVGGPRGSQQYF.

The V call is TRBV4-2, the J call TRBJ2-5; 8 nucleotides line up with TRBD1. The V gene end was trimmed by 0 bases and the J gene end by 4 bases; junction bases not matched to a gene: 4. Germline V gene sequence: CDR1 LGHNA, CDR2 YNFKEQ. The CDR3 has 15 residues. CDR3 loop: CASSQEAGGLETQYF. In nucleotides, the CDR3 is TGTGCCAGCAGCCAAGAGGCAGGGGGCCTAGAGACCCAGTACTTC.

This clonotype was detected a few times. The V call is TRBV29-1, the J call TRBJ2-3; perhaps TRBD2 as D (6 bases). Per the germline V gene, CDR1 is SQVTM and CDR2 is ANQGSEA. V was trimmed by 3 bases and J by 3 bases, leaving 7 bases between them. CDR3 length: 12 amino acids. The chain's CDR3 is CSVDGGTDTQYF. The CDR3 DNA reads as TGCAGCGTTGACGGGGGTACAGATACGCAGTATTTT.

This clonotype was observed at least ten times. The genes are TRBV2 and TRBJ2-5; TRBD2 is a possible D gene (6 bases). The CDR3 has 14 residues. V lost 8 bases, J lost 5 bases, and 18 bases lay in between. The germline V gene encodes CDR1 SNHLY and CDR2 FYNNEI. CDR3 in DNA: TGTGCCAGCCGGTGGAGGAGGGGAGAGGAGACCCAGTACTTC. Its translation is CASRWRRGEETQYF.

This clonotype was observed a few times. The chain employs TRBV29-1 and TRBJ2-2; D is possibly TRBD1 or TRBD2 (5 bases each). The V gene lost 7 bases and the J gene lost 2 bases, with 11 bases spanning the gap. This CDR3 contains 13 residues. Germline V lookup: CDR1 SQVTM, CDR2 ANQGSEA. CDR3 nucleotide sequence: TGCAGCGGGGACGTAGGCAACACCGGGGAGCTGTTTTTT. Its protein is CSGDVGNTGELFF.

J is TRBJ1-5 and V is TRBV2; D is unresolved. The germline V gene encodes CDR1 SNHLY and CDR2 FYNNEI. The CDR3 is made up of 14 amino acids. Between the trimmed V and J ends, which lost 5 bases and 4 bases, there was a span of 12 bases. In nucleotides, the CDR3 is TGTGCCAGCAGTCCGATGGTAGGTAATCAGCCCCAGCATTTT. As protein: CASSPMVGNQPQHF.

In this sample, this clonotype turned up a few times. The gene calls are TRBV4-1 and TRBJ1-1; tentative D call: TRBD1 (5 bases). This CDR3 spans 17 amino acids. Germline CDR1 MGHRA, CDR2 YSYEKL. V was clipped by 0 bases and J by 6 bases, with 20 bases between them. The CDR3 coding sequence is TGCGCCAGCAGCCAAGAAGCGATAGGGGTAAATGTCCCTGAAGCTTTCTTT. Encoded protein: CASSQEAIGVNVPEAFF.

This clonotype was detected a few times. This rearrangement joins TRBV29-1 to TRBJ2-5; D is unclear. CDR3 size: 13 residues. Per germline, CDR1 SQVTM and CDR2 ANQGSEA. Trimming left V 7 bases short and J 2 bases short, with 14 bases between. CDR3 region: CSAAWAAQETQYF. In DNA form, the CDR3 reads TGCAGCGCCGCGTGGGCGGCACAAGAGACCCAGTACTTC.

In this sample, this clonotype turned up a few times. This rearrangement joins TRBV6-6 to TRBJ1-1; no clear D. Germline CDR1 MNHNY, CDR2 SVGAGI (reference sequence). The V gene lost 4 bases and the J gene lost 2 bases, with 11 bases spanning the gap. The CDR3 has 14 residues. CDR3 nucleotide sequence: TGTGCCAGCAGTTGGGGAATGGCTAACACTGAAGCTTTCTTT. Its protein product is CASSWGMANTEAFF.

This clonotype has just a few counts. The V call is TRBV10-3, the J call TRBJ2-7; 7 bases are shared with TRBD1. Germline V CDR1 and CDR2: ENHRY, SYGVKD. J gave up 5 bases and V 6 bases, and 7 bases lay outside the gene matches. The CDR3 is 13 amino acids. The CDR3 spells CAISLGTVDEQYF. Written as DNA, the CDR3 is TGTGCCATCAGCCTCGGGACAGTGGACGAGCAGTACTTC.

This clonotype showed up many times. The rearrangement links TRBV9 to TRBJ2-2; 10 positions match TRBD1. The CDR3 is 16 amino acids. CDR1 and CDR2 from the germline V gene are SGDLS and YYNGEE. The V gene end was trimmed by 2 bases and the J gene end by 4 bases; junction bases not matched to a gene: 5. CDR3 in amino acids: CASSVTGQGGTGELFF. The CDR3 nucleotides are TGTGCCAGCAGCGTTACTGGACAGGGGGGCACCGGGGAGCTGTTTTTT.

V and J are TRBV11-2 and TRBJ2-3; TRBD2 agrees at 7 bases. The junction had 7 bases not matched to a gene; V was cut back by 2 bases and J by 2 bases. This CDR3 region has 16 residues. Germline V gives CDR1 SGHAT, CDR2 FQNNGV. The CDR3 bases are TGTGCCAGCAGCTTACGTACTAGCGCCTACACAGATACGCAGTATTTT. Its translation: CASSLRTSAYTDTQYF.

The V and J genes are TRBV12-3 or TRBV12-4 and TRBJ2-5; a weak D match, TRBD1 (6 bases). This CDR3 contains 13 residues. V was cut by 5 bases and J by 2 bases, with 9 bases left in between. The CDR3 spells CASSGQPQETQYF. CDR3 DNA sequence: TGTGCCAGCAGTGGACAGCCGCAAGAGACCCAGTACTTC.

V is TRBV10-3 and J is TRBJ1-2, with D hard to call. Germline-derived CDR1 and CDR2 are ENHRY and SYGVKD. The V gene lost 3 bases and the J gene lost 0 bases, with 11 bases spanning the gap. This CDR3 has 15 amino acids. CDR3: CAISDPLASNYGYTF. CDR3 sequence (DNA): TGTGCCATCAGTGACCCTTTGGCCTCTAACTATGGCTACACCTTC.

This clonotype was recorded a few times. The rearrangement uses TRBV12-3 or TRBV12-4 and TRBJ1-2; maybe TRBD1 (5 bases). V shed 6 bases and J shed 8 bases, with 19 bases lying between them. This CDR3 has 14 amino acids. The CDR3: CASSLYTGARGYTF. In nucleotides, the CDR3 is TGTGCCAGCAGCCTGTACACCGGGGCTCGAGGCTACACCTTC.

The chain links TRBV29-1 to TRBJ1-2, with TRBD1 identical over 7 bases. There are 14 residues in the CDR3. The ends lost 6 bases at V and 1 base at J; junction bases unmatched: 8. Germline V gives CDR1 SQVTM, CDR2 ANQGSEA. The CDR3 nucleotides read TGCAGCGTCCCCAGGGGGTCGGGTAACTATGGCTACACCTTC. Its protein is CSVPRGSGNYGYTF.

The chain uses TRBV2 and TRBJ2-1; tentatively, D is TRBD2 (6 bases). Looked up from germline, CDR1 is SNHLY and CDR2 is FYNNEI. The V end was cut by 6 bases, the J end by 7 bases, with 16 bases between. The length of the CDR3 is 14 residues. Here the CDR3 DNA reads TGTGCCAGCAGCGGAGGGCAGGGTTGGAATGAGCAGTTCTTC. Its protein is CASSGGQGWNEQFF.

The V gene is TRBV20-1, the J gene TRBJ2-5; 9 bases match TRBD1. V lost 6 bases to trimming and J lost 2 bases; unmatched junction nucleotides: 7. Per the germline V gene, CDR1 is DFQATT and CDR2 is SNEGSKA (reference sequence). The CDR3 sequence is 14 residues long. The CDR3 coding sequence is TGCAGTGCAAAAGCGGGACAGGGACAAGAGACCCAGTACTTC. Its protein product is CSAKAGQGQETQYF.

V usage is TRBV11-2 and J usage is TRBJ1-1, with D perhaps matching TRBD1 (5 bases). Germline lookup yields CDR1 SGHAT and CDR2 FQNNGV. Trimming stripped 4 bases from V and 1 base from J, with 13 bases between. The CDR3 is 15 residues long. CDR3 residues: CASSSGMMANTEAFF. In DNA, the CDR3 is TGTGCCAGCAGCTCAGGGATGATGGCGAACACTGAAGCTTTCTTT.